This T cell receptor beta chain was captured in a study of cytomegalovirus exposure and HLA in healthy donors. The overall study: The roughly 700 first-cohort repertoires shared a platform with the approximately 120 validation repertoires, as reported in a later analysis. Study results and limitations: Researchers catalogued 164 TCR beta chains as cytomegalovirus-associated. Most TCR sequences were rare, but some public TCRs occurred in many donors.

An approximately 120-subject validation cohort, separate from the approximately 720-subject first cohort, supplied the donors. In regard to this clone: Its antigen is still unknown.

Measured with immunoSEQ multiplex PCR; TCRdb has only the in-frame clones, and not every one. The sample holds approximately 180,000 clones, about 86% seen once. V was clipped by 7 bases and J by 4 bases; unmatched bases: 6. Germline V gene sequence: CDR1 SQVTM, CDR2 ANQGSEA. This CDR3 has 15 residues. The chain couples TRBV29-1 to TRBJ1-6; TRBD1 matches 11 bases. The sequenced material came from PBMCs. The sequence was collected from a young woman in good health and CMV-seronegative. DNA for the CDR3: TGCAGCGCTCGGACAGGGGGCGGGTATAATTCACCCCTCCACTTT. Protein sequence: CSARTGGGYNSPLHF.